This TCR beta chain was recorded in a study of blood T cell repertoires in COVID-19. The protocol was immunoSEQ multiplex PCR, while the TCRdb copy is restricted to in-frame clones and leaves out a portion. The sample lists about 340,000 clones; around 83% were seen once. The CDR3 spans 15 residues. Germline V CDR1 and CDR2: SGHTA, FQGNSA. J lost 7 bases, V lost 5 bases, and 7 bases had no gene match. The sequenced sample was peripheral blood. This sequence joins TRBV7-2 and TRBJ1-4, with 10 bases identical to TRBD1. This receptor was identified in a man under 40 with active or convalescent COVID-19. The CDR3 sequence is CASSATGTGAEKLFF. CDR3 sequence (DNA): TGTGCCAGCAGCGCCACCGGGACAGGGGCTGAAAAACTGTTTTTT.